This TCR beta chain comes out of a study of T cell repertoires in cytomegalovirus infection. Study-wide background: In public TCR beta signatures, there were indications of both CMV infection and matching HLA type. Study results and limitations: Across the ex vivo response, the dominant clonotypes were HLA-C-restricted CMV-specific TCR beta clonotypes. Based on cumulative public TCR beta family frequency, carriers of CMV plus the relevant HLA were identified.

This clonotype was found a few times. The antigen is not known. TCRdb reprocessed the reads via MiXCR and lists one record per CDR3 protein. This sample has 750,000 to 950,000 distinct CDR3 sequences, with roughly 29% found just once. This TCR was sampled from a human donor in good health (CMV status not recorded). Some clones in this sample may be carry-over from other donors' samples. The input for sequencing was cultured CD8+ T cells from PBMCs, taken from culture after CMV antigen stimulation.

CDR3 DNA: TGTGCCAGCACTCCGGGACAGGGTTACGAGCAGTACTTC. Residues: CASTPGQGYEQYF. The rearrangement links TRBV6-5 to TRBJ2-7; TRBD1 matches at 9 bases. The length of the CDR3 is 13 residues. CDR1 and CDR2 (germline): MNHEY, SVGAGI. The trim removed 7 bases at V and 4 bases at J, leaving 5 bases unmatched.